One and the same sample provided the 10 T cell receptor beta chains below, sequenced in a study of T-cell memory formation after mild COVID-19. TCRdb independently ran MiXCR on the 5' RACE reads; one entry per CDR3 protein. The data show approximately 150,000 distinct CDR3 sequences, under 25% seen once. The sequencing sample was made of PBMCs or a T cell subset sorted from them (not recorded which). The receptors stem from an adult woman who had mild COVID-19 (a few samples of this study predate the infection). Cell type and time point are not known.

This chain joins TRBV30 and TRBJ2-7, with D unresolved. Germline-derived CDR1 and CDR2 are GTSNPN and SVGIG (reference sequence). This CDR3 is built from 12 residues. V was cut by 0 bases and J by 3 bases, with 6 bases left in between. DNA of the CDR3: TGTGCCTGGAGTGTGGGTTACTACGAGCAGTACTTC. Translating it yields CAWSVGYYEQYF. Drawing the rest from reference TRBV30 and TRBJ2-7, the complete variable domain is SQTIHQWPATLVQPVGSPLSLECTVEGTSNPNLYWYRQAAGRGLQLLFYSVGIGQISSEVPQNLSASRPQDRQFILSSKKLLLSDSGFYLCAWSVGYYEQYFGPGTRLTVT.

The chain is built from TRBV19 and TRBJ2-3; D ambiguous. Trimming pared 4 bases from V and 2 bases from J, leaving 10 bases between. CDR1 is LNHDA and CDR2 is SQIVND in the germline V gene (reference sequence). This CDR3 comprises 14 residues. Written as DNA, the CDR3 is TGTGCCAGTAGTACGGACGGAGACACAGATACGCAGTATTTT. Protein product: CASSTDGDTDTQYF.

This clonotype was found a few times. The chain links TRBV7-2 to TRBJ2-5; no firm D call. The CDR3 sequence is 13 residues long. V gave up 7 bases and J gave up 3 bases, with 12 bases separating them. Germline CDR1 and CDR2: SGHTA and FQGNSA. The CDR3 DNA follows: TGTGCCAGCACGACCCGGAATGAAGAGACCCAGTACTTC. Translating gives CASTTRNEETQYF.

This chain connects TRBV2 to TRBJ2-1, with 14 nucleotides matching TRBD2. The CDR3 runs to 15 residues. Germline loops: CDR1 SNHLY, CDR2 FYNNEI. V shed 6 bases, J shed 7 bases, and the junction held 5 bases outside the gene matches. This CDR3 reads CASRGLAGVHNEQFF. The CDR3 DNA reads TGTGCCAGCAGGGGACTAGCGGGAGTTCATAATGAGCAGTTCTTC.

This clonotype was seen only a few times. The chain carries TRBV23-1 and TRBJ2-7, with 14 bases that match TRBD2. TRBV23-1 is an open reading frame, and its role is uncertain. The J segment lost 3 bases and the V segment lost 6 bases, leaving 13 bases of the junction unmatched. The CDR3 runs 18 residues. The CDR3 DNA reads TGCGCCAGCAGGGCGGGACTAGCGGGGGTATACACCAGCTACGAGCAGTACTTC. Amino acids: CASRAGLAGVYTSYEQYF.

This clonotype was observed at least ten times. This rearrangement joins TRBV7-9 to TRBJ2-7; TRBD2 is a possible D gene (5 bases). V gave up 6 bases and J gave up 6 bases, with 21 bases separating them. Germline CDR1 is SEHNR and CDR2 is FQNEAQ (reference sequence). CDR3 length: 15 residues. The CDR3 reads CASSSDRGQVAEQYF. CDR3 coding DNA: TGTGCCAGCAGTTCGGACCGGGGTCAGGTGGCCGAGCAGTACTTC.

The chain has TRBV12-3 or TRBV12-4 and TRBJ2-7; a possible D gene is TRBD1 (5 bases). V was cut by 4 bases and J by 3 bases, with 7 bases left in between. The CDR3 extends over 12 amino acids. The CDR3, as DNA: TGTGCCAGCAGTTGGCAGGGCTACGAGCAGTACTTC. Encoded protein: CASSWQGYEQYF.

This clonotype was seen more than once but under ten times. The gene calls are TRBV6-1 and TRBJ2-1; tentative D call: TRBD2 (6 bases). V was trimmed by 3 bases and J by 10 bases, leaving 10 bases between them. In germline, CDR1 is MNHNS, CDR2 SASEGT. The CDR3 loop spans 12 amino acids. The CDR3: CASSETRGEQFF. The CDR3 DNA reads TGTGCCAGCAGTGAGACACGGGGGGAGCAGTTCTTC.

This clonotype was observed many times. The chain joins TRBV7-8 to TRBJ2-3, with a possible D match to TRBD1 (6 bases). CDR1 and CDR2 (germline): SGHVS, FQNEAQ. There are 16 residues in the CDR3. The ends were cut back, 0 bases at V and 8 bases at J, with 18 bases in the middle. The CDR3 protein is CASSLARSNTQGTQYF. In DNA, the CDR3 is TGTGCCAGCAGCTTAGCGCGGTCAAACACACAGGGTACGCAGTATTTT.

The chain has TRBV18 and TRBJ2-1; TRBD1 agrees at 7 bases. V dropped 4 bases and J dropped 6; count of bases not matched to a gene: 9. CDR3 size: 15 residues. Germline V gene data show CDR1 as KGHSH and CDR2 as LQKENI. Here the CDR3 DNA reads TGTGCCAGCTCACTTTCGGGGACAGCCGGCAATGAGCAGTTCTTC. Translating gives CASSLSGTAGNEQFF.